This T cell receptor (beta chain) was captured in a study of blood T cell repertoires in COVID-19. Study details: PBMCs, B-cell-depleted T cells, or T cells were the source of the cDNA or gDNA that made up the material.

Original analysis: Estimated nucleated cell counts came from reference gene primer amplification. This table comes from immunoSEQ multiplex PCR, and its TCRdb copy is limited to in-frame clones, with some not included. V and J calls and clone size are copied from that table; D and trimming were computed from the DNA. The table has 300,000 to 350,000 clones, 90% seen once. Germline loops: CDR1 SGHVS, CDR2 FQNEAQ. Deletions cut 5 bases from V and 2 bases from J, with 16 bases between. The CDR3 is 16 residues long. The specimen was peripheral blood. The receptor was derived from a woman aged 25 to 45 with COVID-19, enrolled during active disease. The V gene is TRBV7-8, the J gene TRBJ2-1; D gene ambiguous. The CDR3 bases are TGTGCCAGCAGCCAGAAGTGGAGAGGTCCCTACAATGAGCAGTTCTTC. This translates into CASSQKWRGPYNEQFF.